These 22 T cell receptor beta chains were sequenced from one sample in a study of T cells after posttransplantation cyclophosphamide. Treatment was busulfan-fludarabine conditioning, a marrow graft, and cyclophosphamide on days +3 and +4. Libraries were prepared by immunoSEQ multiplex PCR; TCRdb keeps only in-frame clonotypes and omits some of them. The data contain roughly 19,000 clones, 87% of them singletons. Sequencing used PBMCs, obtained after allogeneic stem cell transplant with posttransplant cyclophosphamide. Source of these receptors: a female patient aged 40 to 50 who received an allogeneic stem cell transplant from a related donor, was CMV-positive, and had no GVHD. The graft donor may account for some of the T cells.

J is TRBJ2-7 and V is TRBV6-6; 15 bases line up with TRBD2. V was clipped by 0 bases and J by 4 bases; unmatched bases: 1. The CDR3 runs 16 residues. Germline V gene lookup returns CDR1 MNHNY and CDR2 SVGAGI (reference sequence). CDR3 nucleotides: TGTGCCAGCAGTTACTCGGGACTAGCGGGAGGATACGAGCAGTACTTC. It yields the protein CASSYSGLAGGYEQYF.

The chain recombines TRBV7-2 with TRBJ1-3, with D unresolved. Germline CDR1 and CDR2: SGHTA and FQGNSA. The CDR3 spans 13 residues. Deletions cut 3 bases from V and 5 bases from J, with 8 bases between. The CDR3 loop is CASSFVGRNTIYF. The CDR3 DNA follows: TGTGCCAGCAGCTTTGTCGGGAGAAACACCATATATTTT.

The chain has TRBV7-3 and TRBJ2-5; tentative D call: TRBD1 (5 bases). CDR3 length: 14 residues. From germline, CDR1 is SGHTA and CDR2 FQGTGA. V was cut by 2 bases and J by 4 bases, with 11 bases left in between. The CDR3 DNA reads TGTGCCAGCAGCTTAGGGCCCAGGGCAGAGACCCAGTACTTC. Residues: CASSLGPRAETQYF.

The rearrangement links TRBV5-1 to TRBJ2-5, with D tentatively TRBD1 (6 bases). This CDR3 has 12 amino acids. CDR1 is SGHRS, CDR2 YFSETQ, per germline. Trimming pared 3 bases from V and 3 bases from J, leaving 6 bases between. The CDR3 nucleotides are TGCGCCAGCAGCTACAGGGAAGAGACCCAGTACTTC. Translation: CASSYREETQYF.

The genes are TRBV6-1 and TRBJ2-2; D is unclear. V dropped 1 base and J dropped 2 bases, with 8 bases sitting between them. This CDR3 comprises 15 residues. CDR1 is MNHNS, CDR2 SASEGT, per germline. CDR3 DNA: TGTGCCAGCAGTGAAGTCCCAGGAAACACCGGGGAGCTGTTTTTT. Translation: CASSEVPGNTGELFF.

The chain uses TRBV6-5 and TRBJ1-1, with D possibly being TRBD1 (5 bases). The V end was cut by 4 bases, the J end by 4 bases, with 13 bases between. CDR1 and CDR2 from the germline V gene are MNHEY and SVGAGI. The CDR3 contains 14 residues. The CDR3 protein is CASSSIVQGTEAFF. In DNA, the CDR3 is TGTGCCAGCAGTTCCATAGTCCAGGGCACTGAAGCTTTCTTT.

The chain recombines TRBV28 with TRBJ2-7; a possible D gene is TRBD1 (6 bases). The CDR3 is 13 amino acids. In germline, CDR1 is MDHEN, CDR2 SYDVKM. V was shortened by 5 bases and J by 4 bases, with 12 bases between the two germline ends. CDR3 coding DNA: TGTGCCAGCAGTCCAGGCGGACAGTACGAGCAGTACTTC. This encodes CASSPGGQYEQYF.

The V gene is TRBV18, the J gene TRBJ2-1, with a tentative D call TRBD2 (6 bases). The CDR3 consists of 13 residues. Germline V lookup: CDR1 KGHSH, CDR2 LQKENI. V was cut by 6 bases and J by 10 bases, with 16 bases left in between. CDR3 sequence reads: CASSPGAGREQFF. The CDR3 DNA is TGTGCCAGCTCCCCCGGGGCGGGAAGAGAGCAGTTCTTC.

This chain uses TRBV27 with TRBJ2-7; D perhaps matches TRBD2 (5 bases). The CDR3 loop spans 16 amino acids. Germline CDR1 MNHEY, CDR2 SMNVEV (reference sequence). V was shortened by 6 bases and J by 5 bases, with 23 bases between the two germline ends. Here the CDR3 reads CASSGGRVQHVDEQYF. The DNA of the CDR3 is TGTGCCAGCAGCGGCGGGCGCGTACAACACGTCGACGAGCAGTACTTC.

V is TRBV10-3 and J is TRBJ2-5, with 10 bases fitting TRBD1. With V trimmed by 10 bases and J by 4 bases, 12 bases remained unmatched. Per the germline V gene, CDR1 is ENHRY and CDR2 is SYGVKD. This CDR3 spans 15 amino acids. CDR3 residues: CATRLGTGDVETQYF. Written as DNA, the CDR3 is TGTGCCACCCGCCTAGGGACAGGGGATGTAGAGACCCAGTACTTC.

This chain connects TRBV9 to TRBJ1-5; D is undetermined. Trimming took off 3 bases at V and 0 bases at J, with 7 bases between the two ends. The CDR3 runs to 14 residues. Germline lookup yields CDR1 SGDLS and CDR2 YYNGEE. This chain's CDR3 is CASSGGGSNQPQHF. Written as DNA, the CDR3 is TGTGCCAGCAGCGGCGGTGGTAGCAATCAGCCCCAGCATTTT.

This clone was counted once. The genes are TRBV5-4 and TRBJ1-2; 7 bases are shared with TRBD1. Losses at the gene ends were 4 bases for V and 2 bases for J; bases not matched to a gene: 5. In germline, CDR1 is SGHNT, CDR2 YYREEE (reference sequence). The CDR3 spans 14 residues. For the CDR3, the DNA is TGTGCCAGCAGCCAACCGGGACAGAACTATGGCTACACCTTC. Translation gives CASSQPGQNYGYTF. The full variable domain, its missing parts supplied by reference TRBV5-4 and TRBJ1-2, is ETGVTQSPTHLIKTRGQQVTLRCSSQSGHNTVSWYQQALGQGPQFIFQYYREEENGRGNFPPRFSGLQFPNYSSELNVNALELDDSALYLCASSQPGQNYGYTFGSGTRLTVV.

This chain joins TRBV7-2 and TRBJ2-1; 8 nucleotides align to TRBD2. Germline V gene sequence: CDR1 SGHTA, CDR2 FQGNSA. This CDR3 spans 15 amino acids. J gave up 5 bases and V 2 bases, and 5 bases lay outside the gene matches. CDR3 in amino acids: CASSLKREPNNEQFF. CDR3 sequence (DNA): TGTGCCAGCAGCTTAAAGCGGGAGCCGAACAATGAGCAGTTCTTC.

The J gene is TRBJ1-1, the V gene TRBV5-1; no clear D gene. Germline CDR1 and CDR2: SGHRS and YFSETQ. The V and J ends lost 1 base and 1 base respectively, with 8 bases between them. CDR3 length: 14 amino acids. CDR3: CASSLMRGNTEAFF. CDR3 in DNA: TGCGCCAGCAGCTTGATGCGGGGGAACACTGAAGCTTTCTTT.

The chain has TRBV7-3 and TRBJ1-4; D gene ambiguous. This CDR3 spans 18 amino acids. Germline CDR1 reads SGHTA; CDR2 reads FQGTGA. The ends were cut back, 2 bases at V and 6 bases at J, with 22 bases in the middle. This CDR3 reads CASSLGSSQVDSDEKLFF. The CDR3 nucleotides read TGTGCCAGCAGCTTAGGGTCGTCTCAGGTGGACTCTGATGAAAAACTGTTTTTT.

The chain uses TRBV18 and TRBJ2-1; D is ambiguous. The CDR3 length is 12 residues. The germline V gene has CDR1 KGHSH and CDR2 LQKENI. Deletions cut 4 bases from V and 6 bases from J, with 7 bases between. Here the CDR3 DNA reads TGTGCCAGCTCACTATCTAGCAATGAGCAGTTCTTC. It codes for CASSLSSNEQFF.

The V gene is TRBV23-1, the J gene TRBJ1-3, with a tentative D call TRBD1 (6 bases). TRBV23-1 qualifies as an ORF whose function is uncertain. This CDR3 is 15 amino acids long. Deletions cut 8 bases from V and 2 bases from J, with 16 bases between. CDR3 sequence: CASRQAHQPGNTIYF. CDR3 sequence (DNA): TGCGCCAGCCGACAGGCTCATCAACCTGGAAACACCATATATTTT.

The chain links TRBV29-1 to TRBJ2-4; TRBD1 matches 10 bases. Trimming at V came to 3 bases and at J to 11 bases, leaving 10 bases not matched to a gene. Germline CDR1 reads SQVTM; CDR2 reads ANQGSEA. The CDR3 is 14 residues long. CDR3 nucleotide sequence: TGCAGCGTTGAGCTGACAGGGGGCCCCCTCCTTCAGTACTTC. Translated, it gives CSVELTGGPLLQYF.

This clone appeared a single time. The CDR3: CASSPPEGGVGTQYF. In DNA form, the CDR3 reads TGTGCCAGCAGCCCCCCGGAGGGGGGGGTAGGGACCCAGTACTTC. The chain recombines TRBV9 with TRBJ2-5; a weak D match, TRBD2 (7 bases). CDR1 is SGDLS and CDR2 is YYNGEE in the germline V gene. V shed 4 bases and J shed 7 bases, with 20 bases lying between them. The length of the CDR3 is 15 residues.

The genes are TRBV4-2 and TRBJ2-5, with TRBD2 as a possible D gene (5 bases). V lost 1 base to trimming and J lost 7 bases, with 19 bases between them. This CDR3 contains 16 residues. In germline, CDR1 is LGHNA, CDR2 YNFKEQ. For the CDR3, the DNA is TGTGCCAGCAGCCAAGGGGAAGGAGCGGCTCCTTGGACCCAGTACTTC. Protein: CASSQGEGAAPWTQYF.

The CDR3, as DNA: TGCGCCAGCAGCTTGGGAGAGTATTCACCCCTCCACTTT. Translation: CASSLGEYSPLHF. The V gene is TRBV5-1, the J gene TRBJ1-6; D not certain. Germline V lookup: CDR1 SGHRS, CDR2 YFSETQ. This CDR3 contains 13 residues. The V end was cut by 0 bases, the J end by 8 bases, with 6 bases between. Full variable domain (outside the CDR3, taken from reference TRBV5-1 and TRBJ1-6): KAGVTQTPRYLIKTRGQQVTLSCSPISGHRSVSWYQQTPGQGLQFLFEYFSETQRNKGNFPGRFSGRQFSNSRSEMNVSTLELGDSALYLCASSLGEYSPLHFGNGTRLTVT.

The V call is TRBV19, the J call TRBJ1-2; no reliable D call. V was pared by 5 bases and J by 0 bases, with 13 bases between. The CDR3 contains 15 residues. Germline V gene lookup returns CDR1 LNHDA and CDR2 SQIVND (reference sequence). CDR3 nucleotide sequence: TGTGCCAGTAGTGTAGGGTCCTACCCTAACTATGGCTACACCTTC. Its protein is CASSVGSYPNYGYTF.